A single sample is the source of the 15 T cell receptor beta chains below, sequenced in a study of graft-versus-host responses after intestinal transplantation. Assay: immunoSEQ multiplex PCR; the TCRdb copy retains only in-frame clones and omits some. Here the sample spans about 25,000 clones, roughly 95% being singletons. Specimen: PBMCs, collected 156 days after intestinal transplant. The receptors stem from a human patient who received an intestinal transplant, so some T cells may come from the graft donor.

The chain has TRBV6-5 and TRBJ1-4; maybe TRBD1 (5 bases). Germline CDR1 and CDR2: MNHEY and SVGAGI. The CDR3 covers 13 residues. V shed 9 bases and J shed 4 bases, with 12 bases lying between them. In DNA, the CDR3 is TGTGCCAGTGTTGGGGCCTTTAATGAAAAACTGTTTTTT. Translating gives CASVGAFNEKLFF.

This chain links TRBV19 with TRBJ2-2; tentative D call: TRBD2 (6 bases). The germline gives CDR1 LNHDA, CDR2 SQIVND (reference sequence). There are 14 residues in the CDR3. The V end was cut by 1 base, the J end by 3 bases, with 6 bases between. The CDR3 region has the DNA TGTGCCAGTAGTATAGGGAGGGACACCGGGGAGCTGTTTTTT. Its protein is CASSIGRDTGELFF.

The V gene is TRBV27, the J gene TRBJ2-5, with 7 bases aligning to TRBD2. The CDR3 totals 16 residues. CDR1 and CDR2 from the germline V gene are MNHEY and SMNVEV (reference sequence). J gave up 1 base and V 0 bases, and 5 bases lay outside the gene matches. The CDR3 DNA reads TGTGCCAGCAGTTTATCGCCAGCGGGACTCCAAGAGACCCAGTACTTC. Its protein is CASSLSPAGLQETQYF.

V and J are TRBV6-5 and TRBJ2-1, with 7 bases identical to TRBD2. This CDR3 has 15 amino acids. CDR1 MNHEY and CDR2 SVGAGI come from the germline V gene. Losses at the gene ends were 4 bases for V and 2 bases for J; bases not matched to a gene: 5. Here the CDR3 DNA reads TGTGCCAGCAGTTCCGGGACTACCGCCTACAATGAGCAGTTCTTC. Its protein is CASSSGTTAYNEQFF.

This chain joins TRBV6-1 and TRBJ1-1; a possible D gene is TRBD1 (6 bases). Germline V gene data show CDR1 as MNHNS and CDR2 as SASEGT. The CDR3 loop spans 15 amino acids. V was pared by 2 bases and J by 8 bases, with 18 bases between. CDR3 nucleotide sequence: TGTGCCAGCAGTGAACTTGTCCGGGACAACCTAGAAGCTTTCTTT. Encoded protein: CASSELVRDNLEAFF.

This rearrangement joins TRBV18 to TRBJ1-1, with D perhaps matching TRBD1 (5 bases). The CDR3 contains 15 residues. Germline V lookup: CDR1 KGHSH, CDR2 LQKENI. The germline V and J ends were trimmed by 0 bases and 6 bases, with 14 bases remaining between them. The CDR3 loop is CASSPPRQGWAEAFF. The CDR3 DNA follows: TGTGCCAGCTCACCACCGAGGCAGGGTTGGGCTGAAGCTTTCTTT.

The V and J genes are TRBV7-9 and TRBJ2-5, with 11 bases fitting TRBD1. CDR1 and CDR2 (germline): SEHNR, FQNEAQ (reference sequence). There are 15 residues in the CDR3. After removal of 5 bases from V and 4 bases from J, the junction contained 6 bases not matched to a gene. The CDR3 sequence is CASSRPGTGGETQYF. CDR3 sequence (DNA): TGTGCCAGCAGCCGCCCCGGGACAGGGGGAGAGACCCAGTACTTC. Full variable domain (missing parts from reference TRBV7-9 and TRBJ2-5): DTGVSQNPRHKITKRGQNVTFRCDPISEHNRLYWYRQTLGQGPEFLTYFQNEAQLEKSRLLSDRFSAERPKGSFSTLEIQRTEQGDSAMYLCASSRPGTGGETQYFGPGTRLLVL.

This clone has only one observation. The V and J genes are TRBV13 and TRBJ1-1; D is unclear. V shed 2 bases and J shed 5 bases, with 3 bases lying between them. CDR1 and CDR2 (germline): PRHDT, FYEKMQ (reference sequence). This CDR3 comprises 11 residues. CDR3 sequence (DNA): TGTGCCAGCAGCTTAACGACTGAAGCTTTCTTT. Translation gives CASSLTTEAFF.

The J gene is TRBJ1-2, the V gene TRBV28; TRBD1 matches 7 bases. The V and J ends lost 2 bases and 4 bases, in that order; junction bases with no gene match: 10. The CDR3 consists of 16 residues. The germline V gene has CDR1 MDHEN and CDR2 SYDVKM. CDR3 nucleotide sequence: TGTGCCAGCAGTTTAAGGGGGACAGCTGTCTTCTATGGCTACACCTTC. This encodes CASSLRGTAVFYGYTF.

V usage is TRBV5-1 and J usage is TRBJ2-1; TRBD1 aligns across 9 bases. V lost 3 bases and J lost 5; bases outside the gene matches: 6. Germline V gene data show CDR1 as SGHRS and CDR2 as YFSETQ. This CDR3 region has 15 residues. In DNA form, the CDR3 reads TGCGCCAGCAGCTGGAGGACAGGGGCAAACAATGAGCAGTTCTTC. Translation: CASSWRTGANNEQFF.

This sequence joins TRBV5-5 and TRBJ2-3, with 7 positions matching TRBD2. CDR3 length: 15 amino acids. With V trimmed by 2 bases and J by 2 bases, 5 bases remained unmatched. Germline V CDR1 and CDR2: SGHKS, YYEKEE (reference sequence). CDR3 coding DNA: TGTGCCAGCAGCTTCTCCAGCGGGGCCACAGATACGCAGTATTTT. Its translation: CASSFSSGATDTQYF.

This sequence joins TRBV6-1 and TRBJ1-1, with D possibly matching TRBD1 (6 bases). Trimming pared 7 bases from V and 8 bases from J, leaving 17 bases between. The CDR3 has 13 amino acids. Looked up from germline, CDR1 is MNHNS and CDR2 is SASEGT. This CDR3 is CASTWEPTGEAFF. The CDR3 nucleotides are TGTGCCAGCACCTGGGAACCGACAGGCGAAGCTTTCTTT.

The chain links TRBV5-8 to TRBJ2-2; possible D gene TRBD2, 5 bases. The CDR3 covers 16 residues. Between the trimmed V and J ends, which lost 2 bases and 2 bases, there was a span of 13 bases. Germline-derived CDR1 and CDR2 are SGHTS and YDEGEE. The CDR3 spells CASSFRLADNTGELFF. The DNA of the CDR3 is TGTGCCAGCAGCTTCCGGCTAGCAGATAACACCGGGGAGCTGTTTTTT.

The chain employs TRBV19 and TRBJ1-5; possible D gene TRBD1, 5 bases. The CDR3 extends over 15 amino acids. The ends were cut back, 3 bases at V and 4 bases at J, with 13 bases in the middle. Germline V gives CDR1 LNHDA, CDR2 SQIVND (reference sequence). This chain's CDR3 is CASSIGDSFNQPQHF. CDR3 sequence (DNA): TGTGCCAGTAGTATTGGAGACAGCTTTAATCAGCCCCAGCATTTT.

The V gene is TRBV29-1, the J gene TRBJ1-4, with D possibly being TRBD1 (6 bases). Germline loops: CDR1 SQVTM, CDR2 ANQGSEA. V was clipped by 4 bases and J by 8 bases, with 11 bases between them. CDR3 length: 12 residues. The CDR3 DNA reads TGCAGCGTTGGGGGGGCTGGGGAAAAACTGTTTTTT. Translated, it gives CSVGGAGEKLFF. Variable domain in full (rest from reference TRBV29-1 and TRBJ1-4): SAVISQKPSRDICQRGTSLTIQCQVDSQVTMMFWYRQQPGQSLTLIATANQGSEATYESGFVIDKFPISRPNLTFSTLTVSNMSPEDSSIYLCSVGGAGEKLFFGSGTQLSVL.